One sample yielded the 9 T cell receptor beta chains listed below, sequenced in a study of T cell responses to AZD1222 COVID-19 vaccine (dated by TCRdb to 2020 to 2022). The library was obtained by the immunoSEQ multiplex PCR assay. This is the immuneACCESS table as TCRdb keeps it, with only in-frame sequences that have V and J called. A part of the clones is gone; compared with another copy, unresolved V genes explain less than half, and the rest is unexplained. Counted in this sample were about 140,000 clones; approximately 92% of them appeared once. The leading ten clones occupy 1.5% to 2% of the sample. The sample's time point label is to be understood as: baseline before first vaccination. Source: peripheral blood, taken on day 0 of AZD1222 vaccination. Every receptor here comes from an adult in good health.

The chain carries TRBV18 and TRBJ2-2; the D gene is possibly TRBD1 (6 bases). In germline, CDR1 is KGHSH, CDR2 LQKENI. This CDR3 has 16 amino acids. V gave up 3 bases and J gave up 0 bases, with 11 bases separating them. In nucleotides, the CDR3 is TGTGCCAGCTCACCCAGACAGGCCTCGAACACCGGGGAGCTGTTTTTT. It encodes CASSPRQASNTGELFF.

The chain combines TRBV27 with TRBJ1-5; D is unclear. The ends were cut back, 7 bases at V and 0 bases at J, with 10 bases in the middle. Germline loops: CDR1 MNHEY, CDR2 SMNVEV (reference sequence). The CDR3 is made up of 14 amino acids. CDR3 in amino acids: CASKRGDSNQPQHF. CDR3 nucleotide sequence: TGTGCCAGCAAACGCGGGGATAGCAATCAGCCCCAGCATTTT.

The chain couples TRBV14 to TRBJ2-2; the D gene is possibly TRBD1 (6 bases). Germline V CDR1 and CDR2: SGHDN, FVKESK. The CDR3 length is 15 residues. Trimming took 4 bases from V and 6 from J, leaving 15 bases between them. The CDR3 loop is CASSPGQLKSGELFF. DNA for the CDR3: TGTGCCAGCAGCCCCGGACAGTTGAAGTCCGGGGAGCTGTTTTTT.

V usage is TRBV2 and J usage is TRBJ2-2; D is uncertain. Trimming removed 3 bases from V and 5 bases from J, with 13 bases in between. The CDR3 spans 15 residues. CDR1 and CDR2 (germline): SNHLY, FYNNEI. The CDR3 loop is CASSDQPLGTGELFF. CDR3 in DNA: TGTGCCAGCAGTGACCAGCCATTGGGGACCGGGGAGCTGTTTTTT.

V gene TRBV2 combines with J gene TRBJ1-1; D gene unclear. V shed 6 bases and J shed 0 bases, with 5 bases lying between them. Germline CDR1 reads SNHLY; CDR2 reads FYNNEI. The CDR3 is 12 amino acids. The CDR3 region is CASRPVNTEAFF. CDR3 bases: TGTGCCAGCAGACCCGTGAACACTGAAGCTTTCTTT.

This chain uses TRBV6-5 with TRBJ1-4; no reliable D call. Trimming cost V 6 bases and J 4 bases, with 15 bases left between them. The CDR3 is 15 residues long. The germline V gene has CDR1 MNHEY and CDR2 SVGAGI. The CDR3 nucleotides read TGTGCCAGCAGCCAAGGGTCGCGGTTTAATGAAAAACTGTTTTTT. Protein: CASSQGSRFNEKLFF.

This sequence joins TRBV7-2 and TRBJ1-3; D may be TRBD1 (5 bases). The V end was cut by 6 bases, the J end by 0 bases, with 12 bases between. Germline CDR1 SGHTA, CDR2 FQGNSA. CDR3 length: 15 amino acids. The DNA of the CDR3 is TGTGCCAGCAGACCCGGGGGGTCCTCTGGAAACACCATATATTTT. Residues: CASRPGGSSGNTIYF.

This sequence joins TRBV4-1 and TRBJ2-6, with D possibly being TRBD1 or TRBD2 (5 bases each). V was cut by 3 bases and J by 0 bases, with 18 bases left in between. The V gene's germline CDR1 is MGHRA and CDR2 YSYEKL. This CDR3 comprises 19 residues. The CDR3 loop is CASSQGTGRRVSGANVLTF. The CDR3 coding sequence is TGCGCCAGCAGCCAGGGAACGGGACGGCGAGTCTCTGGGGCCAACGTCCTGACTTTC.

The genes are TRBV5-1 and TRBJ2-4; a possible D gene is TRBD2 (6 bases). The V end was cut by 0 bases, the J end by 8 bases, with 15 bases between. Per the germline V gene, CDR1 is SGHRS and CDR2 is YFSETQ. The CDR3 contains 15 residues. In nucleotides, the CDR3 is TGCGCCAGCAGCTTGGTTTCGGGGGTCGCTGACATTCAGTACTTC. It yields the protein CASSLVSGVADIQYF.